Listed here are 28 T cell receptor beta chains from one sample, sequenced in a study of PD-L1 blockade in urothelial cancer. Clones were read by immunoSEQ multiplex PCR, and TCRdb kept only the in-frame ones, dropping some. Of roughly 87,000 clones listed, roughly 90% are singletons. Time point given: pretreatment peripheral blood. The sequenced sample was PBMCs, obtained around atezolizumab (anti-PD-L1) treatment. All receptors derive from a woman older than 75 with urothelial cancer.

There are a few counts of this clone. This chain connects TRBV2 to TRBJ1-2; 9 bases fit TRBD1. The germline V gene has CDR1 SNHLY and CDR2 FYNNEI. The CDR3 totals 12 residues. Trimming at V came to 11 bases and at J to 6 bases, leaving 7 bases not matched to a gene. CDR3 nucleotide sequence: TGTGCCGGCCGACAGGGGGGAAATGGCTACACCTTC. Amino acid sequence: CAGRQGGNGYTF.

The rearrangement joins TRBV19 to TRBJ1-1, with D possibly being TRBD1 (5 bases). The germline gives CDR1 LNHDA, CDR2 SQIVND (reference sequence). This CDR3 is 17 amino acids long. Trimming took off 2 bases at V and 0 bases at J, with 16 bases between the two ends. The DNA for the CDR3 is TGTGCCAGTAGTATACCGTCAGCTGGGGGGTTGAACACTGAAGCTTTCTTT. It specifies CASSIPSAGGLNTEAFF. The complete variable domain, with remaining parts taken from reference TRBV19 and TRBJ1-1, reads DGGITQSPKYLFRKEGQNVTLSCEQNLNHDAMYWYRQDPGQGLRLIYYSQIVNDFQKGDIAEGYSVSREKKESFPLTVTSAQKNPTAFYLCASSIPSAGGLNTEAFFGQGTRLTVV.

The chain employs TRBV28 and TRBJ1-2, with 10 bases fitting TRBD1. The CDR3 sequence is 16 residues long. V lost 5 bases to trimming and J lost 8 bases; unmatched junction nucleotides: 14. Germline V gene sequence: CDR1 MDHEN, CDR2 SYDVKM. CDR3 region: CASSTSGQGVIHGYTF. DNA for the CDR3: TGTGCCAGCAGTACGTCCGGACAGGGGGTTATACACGGCTACACCTTC.

The chain joins TRBV19 to TRBJ2-7, with 8 nucleotides matching TRBD2. The ends lost 4 bases at V and 3 bases at J; junction bases unmatched: 8. Per the germline V gene, CDR1 is LNHDA and CDR2 is SQIVND (reference sequence). The CDR3 runs 15 residues. The DNA for the CDR3 is TGTGCCAGTAGTAAAGGTGTTAGCGGGGTCTACGAGCAGTACTTC. Residues: CASSKGVSGVYEQYF.

The rearrangement joins TRBV28 to TRBJ1-1, with D possibly TRBD1 on 5 matching bases. The CDR3 spans 13 residues. The germline V gene has CDR1 MDHEN and CDR2 SYDVKM. V lost 8 bases and J 0 bases, leaving 10 bases between the germline ends. CDR3 protein: CASFDSLNTEAFF. In nucleotides, the CDR3 is TGTGCCAGCTTCGACAGCCTGAACACTGAAGCTTTCTTT.

This clone showed up just once. The chain is built from TRBV14 and TRBJ1-1; D call uncertain. The CDR3 is 15 residues long. V gave up 2 bases and J gave up 4 bases, with 14 bases separating them. CDR1 and CDR2 (germline): SGHDN, FVKESK. This CDR3 reads CASSQRTGFSTEAFF. The CDR3 nucleotides are TGTGCCAGCAGCCAAAGGACGGGGTTTAGCACTGAAGCTTTCTTT. Full variable domain (outside the CDR3, taken from reference TRBV14 and TRBJ1-1): EAGVTQFPSHSVIEKGQTVTLRCDPISGHDNLYWYRRVMGKEIKFLLHFVKESKQDESGMPNNRFLAERTGGTYSTLKVQPAELEDSGVYFCASSQRTGFSTEAFFGQGTRLTVV.

The chain joins TRBV30 to TRBJ2-3; 14 bases match TRBD2. The germline CDR1 and CDR2 sequences are GTSNPN and SVGIG (reference sequence). V trimming: 2 bases; J trimming: 1 base; junction bases outside the gene matches: 11. The CDR3 has 19 amino acids. CDR3 sequence reads: CAWSPQGLAGGWGTDTQYF. The DNA of the CDR3 is TGTGCCTGGAGTCCCCAAGGACTAGCGGGAGGTTGGGGCACAGATACGCAGTATTTT.

V and J are TRBV6-5 and TRBJ2-1, with 8 bases matching TRBD1. J gave up 4 bases and V 0 bases, and 5 bases lay outside the gene matches. The CDR3 length is 16 residues. Germline assignment: CDR1 MNHEY and CDR2 SVGAGI. In nucleotides, the CDR3 is TGTGCCAGCAGTTACTCGTCCGGGACAGGATACAATGAGCAGTTCTTC. It yields the protein CASSYSSGTGYNEQFF.

The J gene is TRBJ1-6, the V gene TRBV30; 7 nucleotides match TRBD1. The CDR3 consists of 14 residues. Trimming took 5 bases from V and 10 from J; bases not matched to a gene: 11. Germline CDR1 and CDR2: GTSNPN and SVGIG (reference sequence). CDR3 in amino acids: CAWGSDRWPSPLHF. CDR3 DNA sequence: TGTGCCTGGGGATCGGACAGGTGGCCCTCACCCCTCCACTTT.

This clone occurred once. The gene calls are TRBV14 and TRBJ2-2; D is undetermined. V was shortened by 7 bases and J by 4 bases, with 10 bases between the two germline ends. The CDR3 spans 13 residues. The germline gives CDR1 SGHDN, CDR2 FVKESK. The CDR3 spells CASTAQRTGELFF. CDR3 nucleotides: TGTGCCAGCACCGCTCAGCGCACCGGGGAGCTGTTTTTT.

This clone occurred a few times. The V gene is TRBV5-1, the J gene TRBJ1-1, with D uncertain. Germline values: CDR1 SGHRS, CDR2 YFSETQ. CDR3 size: 14 residues. V lost 2 bases, J lost 8 bases, and 16 bases lay in between. The CDR3 loop is CASSLASGRAEAFF. CDR3 bases: TGCGCCAGCAGCTTAGCTTCCGGGAGAGCGGAAGCTTTCTTT.

The rearrangement joins TRBV11-1 to TRBJ2-2; D may be TRBD1 (6 bases). The CDR3 totals 13 residues. Between the trimmed V and J ends, which lost 3 bases and 7 bases, there was a span of 9 bases. CDR1 SGHAT and CDR2 FQDESV come from the germline V gene (reference sequence). The CDR3 DNA reads TGTGCCAGCAGCTTCCCGGACAGCGGGGAGCTGTTTTTT. This sequence encodes CASSFPDSGELFF.

The rearrangement links TRBV6-1 to TRBJ1-5, with a tentative D call TRBD1 (5 bases). With 5 bases removed from V and 2 bases from J, the gap between germline ends came to 10 bases. The CDR3 has 14 residues. CDR1 and CDR2 from the germline V gene are MNHNS and SASEGT. CDR3 sequence: CASSNGGGNQPQHF. The CDR3 region has the DNA TGTGCCAGCAGTAATGGGGGGGGCAATCAGCCCCAGCATTTT.

The rearrangement uses TRBV9 and TRBJ2-3, with TRBD1 identical over 9 bases. The CDR3 has 17 amino acids. After removal of 4 bases from V and 0 bases from J, the junction contained 9 bases not matched to a gene. In germline, CDR1 is SGDLS, CDR2 YYNGEE. CDR3 sequence: CASSSRTGEFSTDTQYF. The CDR3 DNA follows: TGTGCCAGCAGCTCGCGGACAGGGGAGTTTAGCACAGATACGCAGTATTTT.

This sequence joins TRBV18 and TRBJ2-1; TRBD1 is a possible D gene (6 bases). Between the trimmed V and J ends, which lost 6 bases and 3 bases, there was a span of 21 bases. This CDR3 contains 17 residues. Germline V gene sequence: CDR1 KGHSH, CDR2 LQKENI. The CDR3 loop reads CASSPRRNRALYNEQFF. In DNA, the CDR3 is TGTGCCAGCTCCCCCAGACGTAACAGGGCTCTCTACAATGAGCAGTTCTTC.

The chain links TRBV5-1 to TRBJ2-7; 13 bases align to TRBD2. Germline-derived CDR1 and CDR2 are SGHRS and YFSETQ. The CDR3 is 15 residues long. V gave up 3 bases and J gave up 6 bases; unmatched junction bases: 6. DNA for the CDR3: TGCGCCAGCAGCTCCGGACTAGCGGGAGCTCTCGAGCAGTACTTC. Protein: CASSSGLAGALEQYF.

This clone occurred a few times. V usage is TRBV5-1 and J usage is TRBJ2-3, with D possibly TRBD2 on 5 matching bases. Germline CDR1 reads SGHRS; CDR2 reads YFSETQ. CDR3 length: 15 amino acids. Trimming took off 3 bases at V and 2 bases at J, with 13 bases between the two ends. Written as DNA, the CDR3 is TGCGCCAGCAGCTCGGGGTTTCCTCACACAGATACGCAGTATTTT. It yields the protein CASSSGFPHTDTQYF.

The chain carries TRBV5-4 and TRBJ2-7; TRBD2 matches 12 bases. CDR1 is SGHNT, CDR2 YYREEE, per germline (reference sequence). The CDR3 has 18 amino acids. The V gene end was trimmed by 4 bases and the J gene end by 2 bases; junction bases not matched to a gene: 13. This chain's CDR3 is CASSPGLAGPFLTYEQYF. The CDR3 nucleotides are TGTGCCAGCAGCCCGGGACTAGCGGGCCCCTTCCTAACCTACGAGCAGTACTTC.

The V gene is TRBV7-3, the J gene TRBJ1-5, with 9 bases that match TRBD1. Germline V CDR1 and CDR2: SGHTA, FQGTGA. The CDR3 extends over 16 amino acids. The V and J ends lost 5 bases and 6 bases, in that order; junction bases with no gene match: 11. CDR3 residues: CASSPNDRGKSQPQHF. The CDR3 region has the DNA TGTGCCAGCAGCCCCAACGACAGGGGGAAGAGTCAGCCCCAGCATTTT.

The rearrangement joins TRBV28 to TRBJ1-4, with 8 nucleotides matching TRBD1. The junction had 12 bases not matched to a gene; V was cut back by 3 bases and J by 9 bases. Germline V gene sequence: CDR1 MDHEN, CDR2 SYDVKM. CDR3 length equals 16 residues. CDR3 loop: CASSFPSDREGKKLFF. In DNA form, the CDR3 reads TGTGCCAGCAGTTTCCCCTCGGACAGGGAAGGAAAAAAACTGTTTTTT.

This clone was counted once. The chain recombines TRBV7-9 with TRBJ1-4; possibly TRBD1 for D (5 bases). Trimming stripped 4 bases from V and 5 bases from J, with 17 bases between. Germline CDR1 reads SEHNR; CDR2 reads FQNEAQ (reference sequence). CDR3 length equals 16 residues. CDR3 loop: CASSSGRGRFNEKLFF. Written as DNA, the CDR3 is TGTGCCAGCAGCTCGGGCCGGGGGAGGTTCAATGAAAAACTGTTTTTT.

This clone came up a few times. The rearrangement joins TRBV9 to TRBJ1-2; tentatively, D is TRBD1 (5 bases). The CDR3 is 15 amino acids. Germline V CDR1 and CDR2: SGDLS, YYNGEE. The V gene lost 2 bases and the J gene lost 5 bases, with 16 bases spanning the gap. This chain's CDR3 is CASSVQDWGDYGYTF. For the CDR3, the DNA is TGTGCCAGCAGCGTGCAAGATTGGGGGGATTATGGCTACACCTTC.

This rearrangement joins TRBV5-4 to TRBJ2-7; the D gene is possibly TRBD1 (5 bases). CDR1 is SGHNT, CDR2 YYREEE, per germline (reference sequence). V dropped 1 base and J dropped 2 bases, with 7 bases sitting between them. The CDR3 runs to 13 residues. The CDR3: CASSLPGPYEQYF. The CDR3 DNA sequence: TGTGCCAGCAGCTTGCCAGGGCCCTACGAGCAGTACTTC.

This clone was counted a single time. The rearrangement joins TRBV30 to TRBJ2-5; no clear D gene. Trimming cost V 0 bases and J 2 bases, with 4 bases left between them. Germline CDR1 is GTSNPN and CDR2 is SVGIG (reference sequence). This CDR3 is built from 12 residues. The CDR3 protein is CAWSVSQETQYF. The CDR3 region has the DNA TGTGCCTGGAGTGTCTCGCAAGAGACCCAGTACTTC.

The rearrangement uses TRBV5-5 and TRBJ1-5, with D unresolved. With 2 bases removed from V and 2 bases from J, the gap between germline ends came to 11 bases. This CDR3 comprises 15 residues. Germline loops: CDR1 SGHKS, CDR2 YYEKEE (reference sequence). CDR3 nucleotide sequence: TGTGCCAGCAGCTTCAGAGGGTCGGGCAATCAGCCCCAGCATTTT. Its translation is CASSFRGSGNQPQHF.

The rearrangement links TRBV30 to TRBJ1-5; D remains unclear. The V end was cut by 6 bases, the J end by 0 bases, with 12 bases between. The CDR3 consists of 14 residues. Germline-derived CDR1 and CDR2 are GTSNPN and SVGIG (reference sequence). DNA of the CDR3: TGTGCCTGCTCCCAGGTTTTTAGCAATCAGCCCCAGCATTTT. Amino acids: CACSQVFSNQPQHF.

The chain carries TRBV5-1 and TRBJ2-3; 7 bases map to TRBD2. Per the germline V gene, CDR1 is SGHRS and CDR2 is YFSETQ. The CDR3 sequence is 15 residues long. J gave up 4 bases and V 3 bases, and 8 bases lay outside the gene matches. The DNA for the CDR3 is TGCGCCAGCAGCTCAAGGGGCGGGAGCGCAGATACGCAGTATTTT. Translated, it gives CASSSRGGSADTQYF.

The chain carries TRBV7-8 and TRBJ1-5, with D hard to call. Trimming cost V 3 bases and J 5 bases, with 11 bases left between them. The germline gives CDR1 SGHVS, CDR2 FQNEAQ. This CDR3 is built from 14 residues. CDR3 sequence reads: CASSLQSTDQPQHF. In DNA form, the CDR3 reads TGTGCCAGCAGCTTGCAATCGACTGATCAGCCCCAGCATTTT.